Sequencing of this TCR beta chain was carried out in a study of blood T cell repertoires in COVID-19. Germline-derived CDR1 and CDR2 are SQVTM and ANQGSEA. With V trimmed by 7 bases and J by 7 bases, 5 bases remained unmatched. The CDR3 length is 13 residues. Measured with immunoSEQ multiplex PCR; TCRdb has only the in-frame clones, and not every one. The data show 250,000 or so clones, roughly 89% seen once. V usage is TRBV29-1 and J usage is TRBJ1-4; 11 bases are shared with TRBD1. The sequence was collected from a woman between 40 and 55 years old who had recovered from COVID-19. The sequencing input was peripheral blood. This chain's CDR3 is CSGGTGGGEKLFF. DNA of the CDR3: TGCAGCGGTGGGACAGGGGGAGGTGAAAAACTGTTTTTT.